This T cell receptor (beta chain) was identified during a study of CD8+ T cells in alopecia areata. Study observations and caveats: Compared with mice, patients displayed less clear TCR sharing, possibly for HLA-related reasons. Across lesional scalp, and particularly alopecia totalis/universalis, clonality surpassed that of normal scalp.

RNA was isolated and reverse transcribed to cDNA, the sequencing template. Profiling relied on immunoSEQ multiplex PCR, and the TCRdb table lists in-frame clones only, not all of them. The repertoire holds roughly 200,000 clones, about 56% seen once, with roughly 5% in the top ten. Points on this clone: Its matching antigen is unknown.

Sequencing used CD8+ T cells sorted from blood. This clonotype was obtained from a human donor in good health.

The CDR3 here is CASSGKTVNQPQHF. CDR3 coding DNA: TGTGCCAGCAGTGGGAAAACAGTCAATCAGCCCCAGCATTTT. The chain has TRBV27 and TRBJ1-5; D is unclear. The V end lost 5 bases, the J end lost 3 bases, and 11 bases lay between the germline ends. Germline V CDR1 and CDR2: MNHEY, SMNVEV (reference sequence). The CDR3 runs to 14 residues.